A selection of T cell receptor beta chains follows, all from one sample in a study of control samples from healthy donors and cancer patients. Only in-frame clones appear in the TCRdb table, and some are missing; sequencing was by immunoSEQ multiplex PCR. The profile covers over 85,000 clones, with roughly 84% appearing a single time and approximately 38% taken by the ten largest. Sequencing used PBMCs. These receptors all stem from a man aged 65-85 years with lung cancer. The CDR3 runs from the conserved cysteine through the conserved F or W.

TRBJ1-6 TRBV30 CAWSSNSPLHF
TRBJ2-1 TRBV7-9 CASSPGTRVNEQFF
TRBJ1-4 TRBV11-2 CASRLRVRVDEKLFF
TRBJ2-7 TRBV14 CASSQVTGPYEQYF
TRBJ1-6 TRBV2 CASNTAHNSPLHF
TRBJ2-7 TRBV6-2/TRBV6-3 CASSNRDRGFGQYF
TRBJ2-2 TRBV14 CASRREGNTGELFF
TRBJ1-1 TRBV6-5 CASSGGHLVTEAFF
TRBJ2-1 TRBV3-1/TRBV3-2 CASSRLAGGNNEQFF
TRBJ1-1 TRBV30 CAWNRGMNTEAFF
TRBJ1-1 TRBV25-1 CASRTGGTGTEAFF
TRBJ1-1 TRBV5-1 CASSRSNSGGAGTEAFF
TRBJ1-2 TRBV7-9 CASSLGRGAEGYTF
TRBJ1-2 TRBV6-5 CARNPSSTPDGYTF
TRBJ1-2 TRBV19 CASSTATGPYGYTF
TRBJ2-7 TRBV6-2/TRBV6-3 CASSSRRSSYEQYF
TRBJ2-1 TRBV6-2/TRBV6-3 CASSRLAGAYNEQFF
TRBJ1-5 TRBV5-1 CASSPDGYSNQPQHF
TRBJ2-7 TRBV7-2 CASSSTQGRSYEQYF
TRBJ2-3 TRBV9 CASSVTGWVTDTQYF
TRBJ2-1 TRBV20-1 CSASGGSSYNEQFF
TRBJ2-5 TRBV6-5 CATLGGGLQETQYF
TRBJ2-2 TRBV7-2 CASSLVGELFF
TRBJ1-2 TRBV21-1 CASSSSGTGDYGYTF
TRBJ1-5 TRBV2 CASSDAVGNQPQHF
TRBJ2-7 TRBV7-6 CASSLMDRANEQYF
TRBJ1-2 TRBV7-2 CASSLVAERPYGYTF
TRBJ1-1 TRBV9 CASSVRDSRRAFF
TRBJ2-3 TRBV24-1 CATSDSDRDRVRDTQYF
TRBJ1-3 TRBV11-2 CASSSATVTIYF
TRBJ1-2 TRBV25-1 CASRPGGVRGYTF
TRBJ2-1 TRBV2 CASSGRLAGMYEQFF
TRBJ2-3 TRBV7-6 CASSLVGGKTDTQYF
TRBJ2-1 TRBV23-1 CASSHPDYPPHNEQFF
TRBJ2-7 TRBV25-1 CASSGQGKQYF
TRBJ2-3 TRBV19 CASSIQVTDTQYF
TRBJ1-2 TRBV3-1/TRBV3-2 CASSQGRGGPYGYTF
TRBJ1-1 TRBV7-6 CASSSPQNWEAFF
TRBJ1-4 TRBV18 CASSQQNNEKLFF
TRBJ1-1 TRBV12-3/TRBV12-4 CASSLRQRTEAFF
TRBJ2-2 TRBV24-1 CATRGWGENTGELFF
TRBJ1-5 TRBV28 CASSLKGVGQPQHF
TRBJ2-3 TRBV4-1 CASSHPLGLSTQYF
TRBJ2-2 TRBV6-1 CASSERQGWAGELFF
TRBJ2-5 TRBV12-5 CASGQIAGGEETQYF
TRBJ2-3 TRBV6-5 CASTKGLAGVEYF
TRBJ2-6 TRBV5-4 CASSSRGANVLTF
TRBJ2-1 TRBV7-9 CASSTETGRGSSYNEQFF
TRBJ2-7 TRBV24-1 CATSPGPPVGEQYF
TRBJ1-1 TRBV3-1/TRBV3-2 CASSQDGQGRGYTEAFF
TRBJ1-3 TRBV6-5 CASSSGTFGNTIYF
TRBJ2-4 TRBV4-3 CASSPQVQRGENIQYF
TRBJ2-2 TRBV29-1 CSAKGAGGELFF
TRBJ2-1 TRBV7-6 CASSYTVQQFF